These T cell receptor beta chains were read from a single sample in a study of memory CD4+ T cells and cytomegalovirus serostatus. Measured with immunoSEQ multiplex PCR; TCRdb has only the in-frame clones, and not every one. The table shows 45,000 to 65,000 clones, with 82% occurring only once. The sequencing input was memory CD4+ T cells from blood. The receptors shown here come from an adult in good health and CMV-seronegative. Each CDR3 is given with its conserved first and last residue. Fields, in order: clone size, V gene, CDR3 protein. The size field is filled for only some rows; it gives once, few, many or a size class.

NA,TRBV5-6,CASSRAGTDTQYF
NA,TRBV11-2,CASSLRRAGRQETQYF
NA,TRBV6-6,CASSYSGRLAKNIQYF
NA,TRBV19,CASSIDYLPGQGRTEAFF
few,TRBV5-1,CASSLGTGLTQPQHF
NA,TRBV7-9,CASSLPGLIYEQYF
NA,TRBV18,CASSPHDEQYF
few,TRBV19,CASSDARGETQYF
NA,TRBV6-6,CASCQEWQGLSYEQYF
once,TRBV2,CASSEPGADYGYTF
NA,TRBV5-4,CASSFSGAGVGYTF
NA,TRBV11-2,CASSVVQAGPQYF
once,TRBV28,CASSLWASGEETQYF
NA,TRBV2,CASSGAGATEETQYF
few,TRBV5-1,CASSLVGILNYGYTF
NA,TRBV2,CASEMQGYNQPQHF
NA,TRBV9,CASSEGPGLASDTQYF
NA,TRBV6-5,CASSYDGNYGYTF
NA,TRBV19,CAIYRGGFGYTF
NA,TRBV10-1,CASSESRDRGWQWPQHF
NA,TRBV28,CASSEGQNYGYTF
NA,TRBV5-4,CASSLGSGTDTQYF
NA,TRBV7-9,CASSSGGGVYGYTF
NA,TRBV19,CASSIHSGVSGELFF
once,TRBV6-5,CASSKRSSYNEQFF
NA,TRBV6-6,CASSYSRLGDQPQHF
NA,TRBV28,CASSLITEGYTF
NA,TRBV28,CASSPLRRNEKLFF
NA,TRBV5-4,CASSYLATGNGEQYF
NA,TRBV5-1,CASSPQGAISYEQYF
once,TRBV11-1,CASSRDSGSGYTF
once,TRBV5-1,CASSQDRDRNRGYTF
NA,TRBV11-2,CASSLIETGELFF
once,TRBV7-8,CASSLPDRGKELFF
NA,TRBV6-1,CASSAGGRRETQYF
NA,TRBV28,CASSSSYNSPLHF
once,TRBV19,CASSMDSSNYGYTF
NA,TRBV27,CASKHIQGRGTEAFF
NA,TRBV2,CASGQTTNEKLFF
NA,TRBV6-6,CASSYGETQYF
NA,TRBV7-9,CASAMGLQAFF
NA,TRBV5-1,CASSRGTGSYEQYF
once,TRBV5-1,CASSPLAGALRGSYEQYF
NA,TRBV21-1,CASSNKIPIAGRSYEQYF